This TCR beta chain is from a study of cytomegalovirus exposure and HLA in healthy donors. Study-wide results and limits: It was approximately 150 TCR beta chains that were listed as cytomegalovirus-associated. Rare TCR sequences dominated, though some public TCRs recurred in many donors.

CDR1 MNHEY and CDR2 SVGAGI come from the germline V gene. The length of the CDR3 is 14 residues. The V end was cut by 2 bases, the J end by 4 bases, with 9 bases between. This PCR relied on a set of 60 Vbeta primers and 13 Jbeta primers. Under the authors' procedure: Among the unique TCR beta chains that a later analysis counted, about 86 million in all, roughly 10 million were shared. Profiling relied on immunoSEQ multiplex PCR, and the TCRdb table lists in-frame clones only, not all of them. The D gene and trimming were derived from the DNA, and the V and J assignments and clone size from that table. The sample carries about 94,000 clones, roughly three fifths recorded once. Comments on this clone: Its antigen is not known.

This chain links TRBV6-5 with TRBJ1-5; the D gene is possibly TRBD1 (5 bases). The origin of this receptor is a man in his thirties or forties in good health and CMV-seronegative. The specimen was PBMCs. The CDR3 is CASSYGGRNQPQHF. The DNA for the CDR3 is TGTGCCAGCAGTTACGGGGGGAGAAATCAGCCCCAGCATTTT.